This record looks at one T cell receptor (beta chain) sequence and its context. Its specificity is not known. This CDR3 spans 14 amino acids. Germline V gene sequence: CDR1 DFQATT, CDR2 SNEGSKA (reference sequence). V lost 0 bases, J lost 1 base, and 10 bases lay in between. The data stem from a study of T-cell reconstitution after alpha-beta-depleted transplantation in children. Overall study findings and caveats: Reports say that about two months after transplant, the alpha-beta T cells came out of several hundred graft clones that had expanded. Diversity of TCRbeta at day 60 was high in some patients, arising from surviving recipient T cells and thymic progenitors.

A TCRbeta library incorporating unique molecular identifiers was prepared. Using its own MiXCR run on the PCR reads, TCRdb lists one record per CDR3 protein. The profile shows around 440,000 distinct CDR3 sequences, about a sixth of them singletons. This chain connects TRBV20-1 to TRBJ2-7; no firm D call. This receptor was identified in a boy younger than two who had a stem cell transplant for Wiskott-Aldrich syndrome, so the T cells may come from the graft donor. The sample consisted of PBMCs, mostly from graft donor cells, taken 360 days after TCRalphabeta/CD19-depleted stem cell transplant. The CDR3 sequence: CSARDQAVSYEQYF. Written as DNA, the CDR3 is TGCAGTGCTAGAGATCAGGCGGTTTCCTACGAGCAGTACTTC.